Listed below are T cell receptor beta chains from one sample, sequenced in a study of blood T cell repertoires in COVID-19. The table came from immunoSEQ multiplex PCR; TCRdb's copy has only in-frame clones and leaves some out. The sample gives roughly 120,000 clones, around 83% of which show up once; under 8% is in the top ten. The sequenced sample consisted of peripheral blood. The receptors originated from a man between 65 and 79 years old with acute or convalescent COVID-19. Both conserved end residues are part of each CDR3. The D gene is left open where the match is weak. Some rows mark clone size as missing; the rest say once, few, many or name a class of expanded clone.

TRBJ2-2	TRBD1	TRBV11-1	-	TGTGCCAGCAGCTTACTAGGGGGCGCGAACACCGGGGAGCTGTTTTTT	CASSLLGGANTGELFF
TRBJ1-1	-	TRBV12-3/TRBV12-4	-	TGTGCCAGCAGTCGTCAGGAGAACACTGAAGCTTTCTTT	CASSRQENTEAFF
TRBJ2-1	TRBD1	TRBV5-1	once	TGCGCCAGCAGCTTCCTCGGACAGGGCAATGAGCAGTTCTTC	CASSFLGQGNEQFF
TRBJ1-5	-	TRBV5-1	-	TGCGCCAGCAGCTTGTCTTGGGAGGGGGGACAGCCCCAGCATTTT	CASSLSWEGGQPQHF
TRBJ2-2	-	TRBV18	-	TGTGCCAGCTCACCTCTTGAGGGGGGGCCAACCGGGGAGCTGTTTTTT	CASSPLEGGPTGELFF
TRBJ1-2	-	TRBV19	-	TGTGCCAGTAATACCGATCCAGGCAGGGTCGGTGGCTACACCTTC	CASNTDPGRVGGYTF
TRBJ1-2	TRBD1	TRBV6-5	-	TGTGCCAGCAGGGGACAGGGCTTTGACTATGGCTACACCTTC	CASRGQGFDYGYTF
TRBJ1-1	-	TRBV5-1	-	TGCGCCAGCAGCTTAACAGGGAGGGCGAACACTGAAGCTTTCTTT	CASSLTGRANTEAFF
TRBJ1-6	TRBD1	TRBV7-2	-	TGTGCCAGCAGCCAGGACAGGGGGGTTGCTAATTCACCCCTCCACTTT	CASSQDRGVANSPLHF
TRBJ2-1	TRBD1	TRBV6-5	-	TGTGCCAGCAGCCAAAAGAGGACAGGCAGGGGAGAGCAGTTCTTC	CASSQKRTGRGEQFF
TRBJ2-2	TRBD2	TRBV25-1	-	TGTGCCAGCAGATCACTAGCGGCGAACACCGGGGAGCTGTTTTTT	CASRSLAANTGELFF
TRBJ2-3	TRBD2	TRBV5-8	-	TGTGCCAGCAGCCACGGGACTAGCGGGGGGATTCGCACAGATACGCAGTATTTT	CASSHGTSGGIRTDTQYF
TRBJ1-6	-	TRBV28	-	TGTGCCAGCAGTTTATGGGGGGGGAGTTCACCCCTCCACTTT	CASSLWGGSSPLHF
TRBJ2-3	-	TRBV19	-	TGTGCCAGTAGTCTGGCGGGGCCCGTGAATACGCAGTATTTT	CASSLAGPVNTQYF
TRBJ2-1	-	TRBV3-1/TRBV3-2	-	TGTGCCAGCAGCCTGTCGGGAGTGAGGGATGAGCAGTTCTTC	CASSLSGVRDEQFF
TRBJ2-1	TRBD1	TRBV5-1	-	TGCGCCAGCAGCTTAGGACAGGGATTTGAGCAGTTCTTC	CASSLGQGFEQFF